A single sample is the source of the 10 T cell receptor beta chains below, sequenced in a study of blood T cell repertoires in COVID-19 (dated by TCRdb to 2019 to 2021). Receptor libraries were prepared by the immunoSEQ multiplex PCR assay. This is the immuneACCESS table as TCRdb keeps it, with only in-frame sequences that have V and J called. A part of the clones is gone; compared with another copy, unresolved V genes explain less than half, and the rest is unexplained. The sample table records over 200,000 clones; 83% of these occur just once. The ten largest clones capture roughly 1.3% of the sample. Sequencing was done on a sample of peripheral blood. The receptors come from a woman aged 25-40 years with COVID-19, enrolled during active disease.

The chain recombines TRBV27 with TRBJ2-1; D is perhaps TRBD2 (5 bases). Germline CDR1 and CDR2: MNHEY and SMNVEV (reference sequence). With 2 bases removed from V and 9 bases from J, the gap between germline ends came to 8 bases. The length of the CDR3 is 12 residues. This CDR3 is CASSLAGGEQFF. CDR3 coding DNA: TGTGCCAGCAGTTTAGCCGGAGGTGAGCAGTTCTTC.

J is TRBJ1-5 and V is TRBV28, with a possible D match to TRBD1 (6 bases). The CDR3 is made up of 15 amino acids. CDR1 and CDR2 (germline): MDHEN, SYDVKM. The V gene lost 5 bases and the J gene lost 6 bases, with 17 bases spanning the gap. The CDR3 DNA is TGTGCCAGCAGTCCGAACAGGGAGAGGGGTCAGCCCCAGCATTTT. Protein product: CASSPNRERGQPQHF.

The chain recombines TRBV27 with TRBJ2-6; TRBD1 agrees at 7 bases. CDR1 MNHEY and CDR2 SMNVEV come from the germline V gene (reference sequence). With 5 bases clipped from V and 0 bases from J, the junction kept 10 bases outside the gene matches. The CDR3 spans 18 residues. The CDR3: CASSRADRANSGANVLTF. CDR3 bases: TGTGCCAGCAGTCGGGCTGACAGGGCCAACTCTGGGGCCAACGTCCTGACTTTC.

Worth noting for this clone: A junction end diverges from the germline sequence, so it may reflect a read error. The genes are TRBV9 and TRBJ2-3, with TRBD2 identical over 13 bases. In germline, CDR1 is SGDLS, CDR2 YYNGEE. The CDR3 length is 19 residues. The CDR3 nucleotides read TGTGCCAACAGCGCCCGACTAGCGGGAGGAGGGGGAACCACAGATACGCAGTATTTT. Translation: CANSARLAGGGGTTDTQYF.

The chain carries TRBV11-1 and TRBJ2-7; weak D call: TRBD2 (5 bases). V was shortened by 1 base and J by 4 bases, with 11 bases between the two germline ends. The germline V gene encodes CDR1 SGHAT and CDR2 FQDESV (reference sequence). The CDR3 sequence is 14 residues long. The CDR3 DNA reads TGTGCCAGCAGCTTAGTGGGCAGAGGGTACGAGCAGTACTTC. The encoded protein is CASSLVGRGYEQYF. The whole variable domain, remainder taken from reference TRBV11-1 and TRBJ2-7, is EAEVAQSPRYKITEKSQAVAFWCDPISGHATLYWYRQILGQGPELLVQFQDESVVDDSQLPKDRFSAERLKGVDSTLKIQPAELGDSAMYLCASSLVGRGYEQYFGPGTRLTVT.

The chain combines TRBV18 with TRBJ2-7; 8 nucleotides align to TRBD1. V lost 6 bases to trimming and J lost 6 bases; unmatched junction nucleotides: 7. CDR1 and CDR2 from the germline V gene are KGHSH and LQKENI. The CDR3 is 13 amino acids. The CDR3 bases are TGTGCCAGCTCCCCTACAGGGGGTCTCGAGCAGTACTTC. Encoded protein: CASSPTGGLEQYF.

This sequence joins TRBV7-9 and TRBJ2-1; unclear D gene. Germline V gene lookup returns CDR1 SEHNR and CDR2 FQNEAQ (reference sequence). Trimming left V 1 base short and J 10 bases short, with 14 bases between. The CDR3 covers 14 residues. Written as DNA, the CDR3 is TGTGCCAGCAGCTTAGTTAACGTGGGCTCAGAGCAGTTCTTC. Its translation: CASSLVNVGSEQFF.

The chain has TRBV9 and TRBJ2-7; 7 bases align to TRBD2. Germline trimming cut 0 bases from V and 2 bases from J; bases unmatched to any gene: 8. Germline V gene lookup returns CDR1 SGDLS and CDR2 YYNGEE. This CDR3 has 16 residues. CDR3 protein: CASSVVGGVGPYEQYF. The CDR3 DNA reads as TGTGCCAGCAGCGTAGTGGGAGGGGTTGGACCCTACGAGCAGTACTTC. The whole variable domain, remainder taken from reference TRBV9 and TRBJ2-7, is DSGVTQTPKHLITATGQRVTLRCSPRSGDLSVYWYQQSLDQGLQFLIQYYNGEERAKGNILERFSAQQFPDLHSELNLSSLELGDSALYFCASSVVGGVGPYEQYFGPGTRLTVT.

This chain links TRBV3-1 (or the pseudogene TRBV3-2) with TRBJ2-3, with 10 bases matching TRBD2. Losses at the gene ends were 5 bases for V and 6 bases for J; bases not matched to a gene: 8. The CDR3 runs to 15 residues. Germline V gene data show CDR1 as LGHDT and CDR2 as YNNKEL (reference sequence). Written as DNA, the CDR3 is TGTGCCAGCAGCGACGAGCGGGGGGGCCGCGATACGCAGTATTTT. It encodes CASSDERGGRDTQYF.

J is TRBJ2-5 and V is TRBV12-5; D may be TRBD1 (6 bases). Germline V gene sequence: CDR1 LGHNT, CDR2 FRNRAP. The ends were cut back, 4 bases at V and 3 bases at J, with 15 bases in the middle. The CDR3 loop spans 15 amino acids. The chain's CDR3 is CASGSPFQGKETQYF. The CDR3, as DNA: TGTGCTAGTGGTTCCCCGTTTCAGGGGAAAGAGACCCAGTACTTC.